This TCR beta chain is drawn from a study of T cells after yellow fever vaccination. Notes on the study in general: The day 0 sorted memory subsets showed almost all vaccine-responding clonotypes to be undetectable.

The 5'RACE template-switching step produced TCR cDNA and added a universal primer site and UMIs. TCRdb reprocessed the 5' RACE reads with MiXCR, giving one entry per CDR3 protein. The data contain approximately 34,000 distinct CDR3 sequences, 10% of them singletons. V shed 2 bases and J 2 bases; nucleotides not matched to a gene: 8. Germline-derived CDR1 and CDR2 are MNHEY and SMNVEV (reference sequence). The CDR3 consists of 18 residues. There are many counts of this clonotype. The clonotype comes from a man aged 18-30 years who received the YFV17D yellow fever vaccine. The chain has TRBV27 and TRBJ2-6, with 8 bases aligning to TRBD2. The sequencing here drew on PBMCs, either bulk or a sorted T-cell subset (CD4+, CD8+, memory, or dextramer-sorted; not recorded which), taken approximately 15 days after the first yellow fever vaccination. CDR3 sequence (DNA): TGTGCCAGCAGTTTAAATATCGGGGGGGGCGCTGGGGCCAACGTCCTGACTTTC. Residues: CASSLNIGGGAGANVLTF.